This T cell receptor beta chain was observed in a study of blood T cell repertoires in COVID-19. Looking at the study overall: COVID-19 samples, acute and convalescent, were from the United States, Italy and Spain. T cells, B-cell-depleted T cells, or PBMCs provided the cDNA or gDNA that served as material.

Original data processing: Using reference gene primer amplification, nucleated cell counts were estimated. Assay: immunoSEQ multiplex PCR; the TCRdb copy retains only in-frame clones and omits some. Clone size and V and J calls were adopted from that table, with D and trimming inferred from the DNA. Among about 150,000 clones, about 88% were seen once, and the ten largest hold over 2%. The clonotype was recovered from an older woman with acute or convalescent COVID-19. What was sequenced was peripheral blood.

CDR3 region: CASSLSYNYGYTF. DNA for the CDR3: TGTGCCAGCAGTTTAAGCTACAACTATGGCTACACCTTC. The chain has TRBV27 and TRBJ1-2; no reliable D call. Germline V gene lookup returns CDR1 MNHEY and CDR2 SMNVEV (reference sequence). Between the trimmed V and J ends, which lost 2 bases and 2 bases, there was a span of 6 bases. The CDR3 loop spans 13 amino acids.